The next 10 T cell receptor beta chains were all read from a single sample in a study of blood T cells in healthy people across ages. The authors ran a second PCR of about 7 to 11 cycles using a sample-barcoded 5' primer and a J-beta primer mix. Each CDR3 protein gets one entry after TCRdb re-called the 5' RACE reads with MiXCR. The sample includes 870,000 or so distinct CDR3 sequences, more than 25% seen only once; the top ten take around a sixth. The sample comprised blood. The receptors come from a woman of 80 years or more in good health.

The chain joins TRBV7-2 to TRBJ2-7, with a weak D call TRBD2 (6 bases). The CDR3 is made up of 15 amino acids. The V end was cut by 0 bases, the J end by 12 bases, with 21 bases between. CDR1 is SGHTA, CDR2 FQGNSA, per germline. This chain's CDR3 is CASSLAGTLQETRYF. CDR3 in DNA: TGTGCCAGCAGCTTAGCGGGGACTCTGCAAGAGACCCGGTACTTC.

The genes are TRBV6-2 or TRBV6-3 and TRBJ2-5, with D perhaps TRBD2 (5 bases). The CDR3 consists of 14 residues. Trimming took off 6 bases at V and 11 bases at J, with 22 bases between the two ends. Germline V gene sequence: CDR1 MNHEY, CDR2 SVGEGT. CDR3 amino acids: CASSTPGTKNTQYF. The CDR3 DNA follows: TGTGCCAGCAGCACACCGGGAACAAAAAACACTCAGTACTTC.

Turning to this clonotype: Its ends do not fully match the called genes, so a read error is possible. The chain combines TRBV24-1 with TRBJ1-5, with D uncertain. This CDR3 spans 9 amino acids. Germline V gives CDR1 KGHDR, CDR2 SFDVKD. In DNA, the CDR3 is TGCCCCGACAATCAGCCCCAGCATTTT. Encoded protein: CPDNQPQHF.

In this sample, this clonotype turned up many times. The V gene is TRBV20-1, the J gene TRBJ1-2; D is ambiguous. The CDR3 sequence is 14 residues long. Germline V gives CDR1 DFQATT, CDR2 SNEGSKA (reference sequence). The V end was cut by 6 bases, the J end by 0 bases, with 14 bases between. The DNA for the CDR3 is TGCAGTGCCACCGCGGGCCGAGCTAACTATGGCTACACCTTC. Translating gives CSATAGRANYGYTF.

Points on this clonotype: A much larger clone sits a single nucleotide away, making a read error possible. V gene TRBV5-1 combines with J gene TRBJ2-1; TRBD1 matches at 9 bases. This CDR3 spans 14 amino acids. CDR1 and CDR2 from the germline V gene are SGHRS and YFSETQ. The ends lost 3 bases at V and 10 bases at J; junction bases unmatched: 8. The chain's CDR3 is CASSWDGTGNEQFF. The CDR3 DNA follows: TGCGCCAGCAGCTGGGACGGGACAGGGAACGAGCAGTTCTTC.

The chain couples TRBV5-5 to TRBJ1-2; the D gene is possibly TRBD1 (5 bases). The germline V gene has CDR1 SGHKS and CDR2 YYEKEE (reference sequence). The CDR3 sequence is 16 residues long. Trimming took off 0 bases at V and 2 bases at J, with 14 bases between the two ends. The CDR3 DNA is TGTGCCAGCAGCTTGGGACCGACCAGGGAGAACTATGGCTACACCTTC. Translated, it gives CASSLGPTRENYGYTF.

The chain uses TRBV6-5 and TRBJ2-7; possibly TRBD2 for D (6 bases). The germline V gene encodes CDR1 MNHEY and CDR2 SVGAGI. The CDR3 sequence is 15 residues long. With 6 bases removed from V and 0 bases from J, the gap between germline ends came to 15 bases. The CDR3 is CASSRGLESSYEQYF. As DNA, the CDR3 is TGTGCCAGCAGCCGGGGACTCGAGAGCTCCTACGAGCAGTACTTC.

The CDR3 here is CASSLVLGTETEAFF. In nucleotides, the CDR3 is TGCGCCAGCAGCTTGGTTCTGGGGACGGAGACTGAAGCTTTCTTT. The rearrangement links TRBV5-1 to TRBJ1-1, with D tentatively TRBD1 (5 bases). Germline V gene sequence: CDR1 SGHRS, CDR2 YFSETQ. Trimming removed 0 bases at V and 5 bases at J, with 14 bases between. The CDR3 has 15 amino acids.

This clonotype was recorded at least ten times. The chain joins TRBV7-2 to TRBJ2-5; D may be TRBD2 (7 bases). The CDR3 extends over 16 amino acids. From germline, CDR1 is SGHTA and CDR2 FQGNSA. Trimming took 1 base from V and 1 from J, leaving 13 bases between them. In DNA, the CDR3 is TGTGCCAGCAGCTTAGTGGGAGGGACAAGCCAAGAGACCCAGTACTTC. Amino acid sequence: CASSLVGGTSQETQYF. Variable domain in full (rest from reference TRBV7-2 and TRBJ2-5): GAGVSQSPSNKVTEKGKDVELRCDPISGHTALYWYRQSLGQGLEFLIYFQGNSAPDKSGLPSDRFSAERTGGSVSTLTIQRTQQEDSAVYLCASSLVGGTSQETQYFGPGTRLLVL.

On this clonotype: It may be a read error: a sequence one base away is much more abundant. The conserved phenylalanine or tryptophan is not found at the CDR3 terminus, so this likely reflects a read error. This rearrangement joins TRBV7-2 to TRBJ1-2; the D gene is possibly TRBD1 (6 bases). The CDR3 consists of 14 residues. Trimming left V 2 bases short and J 7 bases short, with 14 bases between. Looked up from germline, CDR1 is SGHTA and CDR2 is FQGNSA. CDR3 residues: CASSLIGGAAGYTI. CDR3 DNA: TGTGCCAGCAGCTTAATTGGGGGCGCGGCTGGCTACACCATC.